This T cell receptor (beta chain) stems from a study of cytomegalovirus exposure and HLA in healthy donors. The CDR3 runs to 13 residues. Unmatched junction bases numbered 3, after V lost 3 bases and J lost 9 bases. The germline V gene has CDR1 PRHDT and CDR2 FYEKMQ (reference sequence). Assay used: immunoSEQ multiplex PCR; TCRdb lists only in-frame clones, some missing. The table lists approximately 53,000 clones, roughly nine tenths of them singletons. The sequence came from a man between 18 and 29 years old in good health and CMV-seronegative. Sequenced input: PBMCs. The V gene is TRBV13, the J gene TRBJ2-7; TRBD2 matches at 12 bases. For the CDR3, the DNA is TGTGCCAGCAGCTTCGGACTAGCGGGGTCGCAGTACTTC. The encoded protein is CASSFGLAGSQYF.